This T cell receptor beta chain was sequenced in a study of shared clonotypes between healthy human individuals. About the study: A few men and a couple of women, aged 18 to 49, were donors.

J gave up 1 base and V 5 bases, and 6 bases lay outside the gene matches. The CDR3 totals 18 residues. Germline CDR1 SGHAT, CDR2 FQNNGV. The authors sequenced unsorted PBMC DNA on ten immunoSEQ deep assay plates. The protocol was immunoSEQ multiplex PCR, while the TCRdb copy is restricted to in-frame clones and leaves out a portion. The sample includes about 480,000 clones, approximately 79% seen only once; the top ten take 9.5% to 15%. This sequence originates from a middle-aged woman in good health. Some clones in this sample may be carry-over from other donors' samples. The V and J genes are TRBV11-2 and TRBJ2-1, with 15 bases matching TRBD2. The sample was PBMCs. The CDR3 DNA sequence: TGTGCCAGCAGCCGCTCGGGACTAGCGGGAGGATCCTACAATGAGCAGTTCTTC. Translated, it gives CASSRSGLAGGSYNEQFF.